This TCR beta chain was recovered during a study of blood T cell repertoires in COVID-19. Background on the study: PBMCs, B-cell-depleted T cells, or T cells provided the cDNA or gDNA that made up the material.

About this clone: Other DNA sequences in this specimen translate into the identical CDR3.

Patients of the Seattle cohort, enrolled during active infection, were followed longitudinally. The method was immunoSEQ multiplex PCR; TCRdb's version includes in-frame clones alone and lacks a portion of them. Among roughly 380,000 clones listed, roughly nine tenths were seen once. Per the germline V gene, CDR1 is GTSNPN and CDR2 is SVGIG (reference sequence). The V end lost 0 bases, the J end lost 1 base, and 6 bases lay between the germline ends. The CDR3 runs to 13 residues. The sequence came from a woman in her fifties or sixties with COVID-19, enrolled during active disease. The specimen was peripheral blood. The chain employs TRBV30 and TRBJ1-1, with D unclear. CDR3 sequence reads: CAWSVQQNTEAFF. DNA of the CDR3: TGTGCCTGGAGTGTACAGCAGAACACTGAAGCTTTCTTT.